This TCR beta chain was captured by sequencing in a study of T cells in Graves' hyperthyroidism and ophthalmopathy. The germline V and J ends were trimmed by 2 bases and 6 bases, with 11 bases remaining between them. Germline V gives CDR1 SNHLY, CDR2 FYNNEI. This CDR3 spans 14 amino acids. At least ten counts were recorded for this clonotype. TCR beta CDR3 sequences were amplified from RNA transcripts. A first-round RT-PCR of the TCR CDR3 used the HTBI primer set. TCRdb reprocessed the multiplex PCR reads with MiXCR, giving one entry per CDR3 protein. The sample has 730,000 or so distinct CDR3 sequences; around a sixth are singletons.

This clonotype was obtained from a woman between 50 and 59 years old with Graves' hyperthyroidism that later progressed to Graves' ophthalmopathy. The sample was blood. The chain uses TRBV2 and TRBJ2-1; unclear D gene. CDR3 sequence reads: CASSEFWATNEQFF. Here the CDR3 DNA reads TGTGCCAGCAGTGAATTCTGGGCAACCAATGAGCAGTTCTTC.